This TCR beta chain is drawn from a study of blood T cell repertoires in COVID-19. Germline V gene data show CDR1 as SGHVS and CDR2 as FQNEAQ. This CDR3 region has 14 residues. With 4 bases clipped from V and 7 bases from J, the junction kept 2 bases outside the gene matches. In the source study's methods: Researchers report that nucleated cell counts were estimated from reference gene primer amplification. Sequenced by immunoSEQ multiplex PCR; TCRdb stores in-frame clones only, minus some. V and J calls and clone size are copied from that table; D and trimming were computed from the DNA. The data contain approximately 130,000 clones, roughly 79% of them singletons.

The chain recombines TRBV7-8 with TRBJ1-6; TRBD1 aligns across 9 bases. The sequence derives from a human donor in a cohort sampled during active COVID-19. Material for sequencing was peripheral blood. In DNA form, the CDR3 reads TGTGCCAGCAGCTCCGGACAGGGGAATTCACCCCTCCACTTT. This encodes CASSSGQGNSPLHF.